The following is a T cell receptor (beta chain) sequence with its context. The junction differs from germline at one of its ends, possibly a read error. The sequence runs out 3 residues before the end of the CDR3; the remainder is reconstructed from the germline J gene. TCR beta CDR3 amplified by multiplex PCR from approximately 1,100 ng genomic DNA. The data were produced by immunoSEQ multiplex PCR, yet TCRdb's version contains in-frame clones alone and is incomplete. The sample has approximately 33,000 clones. The data are from a study of T cells in women clearing cervical HPV infection. Overall study: With HLA typing for only a few women, HLA confounding remains possible.

The germline CDR1 and CDR2 sequences are SEHNR and FQNEAQ (reference sequence). The CDR3 totals 15 residues. The sequenced material came from blood buffy coat. This TCR came from a woman between 18 and 75 years old with a cervical HPV16 infection that either progressed to CIN3+ or cleared (not recorded which). The V call is TRBV7-9, the J call TRBJ2-1; 10 bases line up with TRBD2. The CDR3 spells CASSNSGRGYTEQFF. The sequenced part of the CDR3 DNA is TGTGCCAGCAGTAACAGCGGGAGGGGTTACACTGAG.